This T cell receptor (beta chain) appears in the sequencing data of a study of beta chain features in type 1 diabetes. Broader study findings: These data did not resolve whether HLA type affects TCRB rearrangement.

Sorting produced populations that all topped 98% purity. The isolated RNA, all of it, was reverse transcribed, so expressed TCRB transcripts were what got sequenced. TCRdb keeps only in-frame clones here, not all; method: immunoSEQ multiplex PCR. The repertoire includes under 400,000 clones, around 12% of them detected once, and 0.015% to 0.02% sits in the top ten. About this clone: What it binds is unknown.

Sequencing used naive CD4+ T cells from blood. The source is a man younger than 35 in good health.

The CDR3 DNA follows: TGTGCCAGCAGCGAGGGGACAGGGGCCTACGAGCAGTACTTC. Protein product: CASSEGTGAYEQYF. This chain uses TRBV9 with TRBJ2-7, with 10 positions matching TRBD1. This CDR3 has 14 residues. Germline-derived CDR1 and CDR2 are SGDLS and YYNGEE. Germline trimming cut 3 bases from V and 2 bases from J; bases unmatched to any gene: 2.